The clone carrying this T cell receptor (beta chain) has just a few counts. The data are from a study of type 1 regulatory T cells. Turning to the study itself: T-allo10 is a Tr1-enriched, alloantigen-specific CD4 T cell product made in vitro.

TCRdb recomputed calls from the reads with MiXCR, one row per CDR3 protein. Of approximately 97,000 distinct CDR3 sequences listed, about a third are singletons. The CDR3 loop spans 15 amino acids. From germline, CDR1 is SEHNR and CDR2 FQNEAQ (reference sequence). Unmatched junction bases numbered 8, after V lost 3 bases and J lost 5 bases. The sample comprised CD4+ T cells, either the whole sample or a sorted fraction (not recorded which). The receptor comes from a human donor in good health. V is TRBV7-9 and J is TRBJ2-5; 8 bases are shared with TRBD2. CDR3 sequence reads: CASSFLAGRVETQYF. The CDR3, as DNA: TGTGCCAGCAGCTTCTTAGCGGGACGAGTGGAGACCCAGTACTTC.